The present T cell receptor (beta chain) was sequenced within a study of graft-versus-host responses after intestinal transplantation. Overall study context: Each transplant was multivisceral, liver-intestinal, or isolated intestinal. Among the recipients, all got anti-thymocyte globulin induction and then tacrolimus and steroids for roughly three years. Whole-study findings and limits: Allograft clonal ratios (graft-versus-host to host-versus-graft) were high in patients who had graft-donor T cell macrochimerism. Analysis identified GvH clones in recipient marrow, with some appearing first in ileum or blood.

In germline, CDR1 is MDHEN, CDR2 SYDVKM. The CDR3 consists of 15 residues. Trimming cost V 3 bases and J 4 bases, with 10 bases left between them. Using immunoSEQ multiplex PCR, the repertoire was profiled, and TCRdb retains in-frame clones only, with some absent. The sample lists around 100,000 clones; about 92% were seen once. With respect to this clone: Its antigen is currently unknown.

The sequence was obtained from a human donor who was the organ donor for an intestinal transplant. The sample in question was unstimulated CD8+ T cells sorted from spleen or lymph node cells, obtained before transplant. This chain joins TRBV28 and TRBJ2-6, with D unresolved. The chain's CDR3 is CASSFVLSGANVLTF. The CDR3 DNA sequence: TGTGCCAGCAGTTTTGTTTTGTCCGGGGCCAACGTCCTGACTTTC.